This TCR beta chain was recovered during a study of cytomegalovirus exposure and HLA in healthy donors. The PCR was carried out with 60 Vbeta primers and 13 Jbeta primers. Using immunoSEQ multiplex PCR, the repertoire was profiled, and TCRdb retains in-frame clones only, with some absent. The sample comprises 100,000 to 150,000 clones, roughly a tenth of which are singletons, and approximately 4.4% rests with the top ten. The table lists this clone with a few counts. The length of the CDR3 is 14 residues. V lost 7 bases, J lost 7 bases, and 7 bases stayed unmatched. From germline, CDR1 is MNHNY and CDR2 SVGAGI (reference sequence).

The rearrangement links TRBV6-6 to TRBJ2-1; 10 nucleotides agree with TRBD2. Sequencing was done on a sample of PBMCs. The source of this sequence is a woman between 18 and 29 years old in good health and CMV-seropositive. The CDR3 nucleotides are TGTGCCAGCAACATAGCGGGAGGACAAAATGAGCAGTTCTTC. Its translation is CASNIAGGQNEQFF.